Described below is a single T cell receptor (beta chain) sequence and its context. The target antigen is unknown. It was the roughly 110-subject validation cohort, separate from the roughly 700-subject first cohort, to which the donors belonged. The sample belongs to a study of cytomegalovirus exposure and HLA in healthy donors. Study outcomes and limitations: In vitro confirmation showed a few CMV-associated chains to be CMV antigen specific.

Generated by immunoSEQ multiplex PCR, the TCRdb table keeps only in-frame clones and is missing some. The sample has 35,000 to 50,000 clones, 92% seen once. The junction had 9 bases not matched to a gene; V was cut back by 5 bases and J by 8 bases. Per germline, CDR1 SGHVS and CDR2 FQNEAQ. This CDR3 has 15 amino acids. The rearrangement uses TRBV7-8 and TRBJ2-1, with TRBD2 matching 10 bases. The TCR comes from a man aged 18 to 29 in good health and CMV-seronegative. Sequencing used PBMCs. The CDR3 nucleotides read TGTGCCAGCAGCGATGTCAGCGGGAGGGCCTATGAGCAGTTCTTC. Protein product: CASSDVSGRAYEQFF.